The 30 T cell receptor beta chains reported below all come from one sample, sequenced in a study of T cells expressing NK-cell markers. One entry per CDR3 protein, without DNA, is what TCRdb gives after re-calling the 5' RACE reads. Recorded for this sample: 550,000 to 600,000 distinct CDR3 sequences. Input material: blood T cells: a sorted CD56 or NKG2C T cell subset, CD4+ or CD8+ T cells, or bulk PBMC T cells (not recorded which). These receptor sequences come from a young man in good health.

The V and J genes are TRBV20-1 and TRBJ2-3; lacking DNA, the TRBD1 call made by TCRdb goes unchecked. The CDR3 spans 14 residues. Germline CDR1 is DFQATT and CDR2 is SNEGSKA (reference sequence). CDR3 region: CSAHGGEQGDTQYF.

The genes are TRBV7-6 and TRBJ2-5; TCRdb returns TRBD2, unconfirmable since there is no DNA. The CDR3 covers 16 residues. The germline V gene has CDR1 SGHVS and CDR2 FNYEAQ. CDR3 loop: CASSLEGRSYQETQYF.

The chain joins TRBV20-1 to TRBJ2-1; TCRdb returns TRBD2, unconfirmable since there is no DNA. The CDR3 covers 15 residues. From germline, CDR1 is DFQATT and CDR2 SNEGSKA (reference sequence). This chain's CDR3 is CSAHSGRAIGNEQFF.

This chain uses TRBV18 with TRBJ2-7; TCRdb picks TRBD2, but there is no DNA to check that call. Germline lookup yields CDR1 KGHSH and CDR2 LQKENI. The CDR3 runs to 14 residues. CDR3 amino acids: CASSPERETYEQYF.

The CDR3 sequence is CASSSLQGYQETQYF. The chain is built from TRBV27 and TRBJ2-5; absent DNA, TCRdb's TRBD1 call cannot be checked. CDR3 size: 15 residues. The germline CDR1 and CDR2 sequences are MNHEY and SMNVEV (reference sequence).

J is TRBJ1-1 and V is TRBV2; as DNA is missing, the TRBD1 call by TCRdb cannot be tested. The CDR3 spans 14 residues. Germline V gene sequence: CDR1 SNHLY, CDR2 FYNNEI. The CDR3 spells CASSVDRANTEAFF.

The J gene is TRBJ2-2, the V gene TRBV11-2; TCRdb indicates TRBD1, and absent DNA this call remains unverified. Germline V gene lookup returns CDR1 SGHAT and CDR2 FQNNGV. The CDR3 totals 13 residues. CDR3 in amino acids: CASSSPRVGELFF.

The chain has TRBV20-1 and TRBJ2-3; TCRdb outputs TRBD2, but without DNA this stays unchecked. CDR3 size: 13 residues. CDR1 DFQATT and CDR2 SNEGSKA come from the germline V gene (reference sequence). The CDR3 loop reads CSAISGRGGTQYF.

CDR3 loop: CAWSFAGTGNTGELFF. The chain couples TRBV30 to TRBJ2-2; TCRdb picks TRBD1, but there is no DNA to check that call. CDR1 is GTSNPN, CDR2 SVGIG, per germline (reference sequence). The CDR3 consists of 16 residues.

The chain links TRBV6-6 to TRBJ2-7; absent DNA, TCRdb's TRBD1 call cannot be checked. The germline V gene encodes CDR1 MNHNY and CDR2 SVGAGI (reference sequence). The CDR3 has 13 amino acids. This CDR3 is CASTLARGYEQYF.

This chain joins TRBV6-5 and TRBJ1-2. This CDR3 has 15 residues. Per germline, CDR1 MNHEY and CDR2 SVGAGI. Here the CDR3 reads CASSYSTISNYGYTF.

V gene TRBV6-1 combines with J gene TRBJ2-1; TCRdb's D gene call, TRBD1, goes unchecked for lack of DNA. The CDR3 length is 15 residues. Germline-derived CDR1 and CDR2 are MNHNS and SASEGT. The CDR3 here is CASSRTGLGYNEQFF.

V and J are TRBV4-3 and TRBJ2-2; absent DNA, TCRdb's TRBD2 call cannot be checked. Germline CDR1 is LGHNA and CDR2 is YSLEER. This CDR3 region has 14 residues. CDR3: CASSQGGGTGELFF.

This chain joins TRBV29-1 and TRBJ1-2; the TCRdb call, TRBD1, lacks DNA for checking. The CDR3 totals 12 residues. Germline V CDR1 and CDR2: SQVTM, ANQGSEA. CDR3 protein: CSVADRVGGYTF.

This chain links TRBV6-5 with TRBJ1-1. The germline V gene encodes CDR1 MNHEY and CDR2 SVGAGI. The CDR3 spans 15 residues. The chain's CDR3 is CASSYSLGGATEAFF.

The chain is built from TRBV5-1 and TRBJ2-5; TCRdb gives TRBD1 as the D gene, but with no DNA this cannot be confirmed. The CDR3 extends over 16 amino acids. CDR1 is SGHRS, CDR2 YFSETQ, per germline. The CDR3: CASSLNGQGGVGTQYF.

The CDR3 loop reads CASCAGDFNEQFF. The rearrangement uses TRBV5-1 and TRBJ2-1; lacking DNA, the TRBD2 call made by TCRdb goes unchecked. This CDR3 is built from 13 residues. The germline V gene encodes CDR1 SGHRS and CDR2 YFSETQ.

The chain couples TRBV27 to TRBJ1-1; the TCRdb D gene call, TRBD1, has no DNA to confirm it. Per the germline V gene, CDR1 is MNHEY and CDR2 is SMNVEV (reference sequence). The CDR3 is 14 residues long. CDR3 region: CASSLSGAATEAFF.

This sequence joins TRBV4-3 and TRBJ2-5. The CDR3 covers 13 residues. Germline loops: CDR1 LGHNA, CDR2 YSLEER. CDR3 region: CASSQVIFGTQYF.

The chain couples TRBV7-2 to TRBJ1-1; TCRdb selects TRBD1, and the lack of DNA leaves this call unchecked. The CDR3 is made up of 15 amino acids. CDR1 SGHTA and CDR2 FQGNSA come from the germline V gene. CDR3 region: CASRKTGGMNTEAFF.

The chain joins TRBV11-2 to TRBJ2-1; without DNA, the TCRdb call of TRBD1 cannot be checked. CDR3 length: 17 residues. Looked up from germline, CDR1 is SGHAT and CDR2 is FQNNGV. The CDR3 protein is CASSPLWGGDSYNEQFF. Full variable domain (outside the CDR3, taken from reference TRBV11-2 and TRBJ2-1): EAGVAQSPRYKIIEKRQSVAFWCNPISGHATLYWYQQILGQGPKLLIQFQNNGVVDDSQLPKDRFSAERLKGVDSTLKIQPAKLEDSAVYLCASSPLWGGDSYNEQFFGPGTRLTVL.

Here the CDR3 reads CASSLSRVSNTGELFF. The chain joins TRBV5-1 to TRBJ2-2. The CDR3 is 16 amino acids. The germline V gene encodes CDR1 SGHRS and CDR2 YFSETQ.

This chain links TRBV29-1 with TRBJ2-1; TCRdb names TRBD1, which stays unverified in the absence of DNA. Germline V gene lookup returns CDR1 SQVTM and CDR2 ANQGSEA. The CDR3 consists of 14 residues. The CDR3 sequence is CSVPGDRGVYEQFF.

J is TRBJ2-7 and V is TRBV28; the TRBD2 assignment by TCRdb is unverifiable without DNA. The CDR3 extends over 16 amino acids. Germline values: CDR1 MDHEN, CDR2 SYDVKM. CDR3 amino acids: CASSSSTSGRTYEQYF.

This chain joins TRBV6-1 and TRBJ2-3; TCRdb's D call of TRBD2 is untestable without DNA. Germline CDR1 is MNHNS and CDR2 is SASEGT. The CDR3 is 16 amino acids. Here the CDR3 reads CASSAVGAGGSDTQYF.

The chain couples TRBV12-3 or TRBV12-4 to TRBJ2-1; TCRdb's D gene call, TRBD2, goes unchecked for lack of DNA. This CDR3 comprises 14 residues. Here the CDR3 reads CASSLTTNYNEQFF.

This chain connects TRBV5-1 to TRBJ2-5; TCRdb's D call of TRBD1 is untestable without DNA. The CDR3 consists of 16 residues. The germline gives CDR1 SGHRS, CDR2 YFSETQ. CDR3 region: CASSSRLTGAAETQYF.

The chain employs TRBV6-5 and TRBJ1-6. CDR3 size: 15 residues. Germline-derived CDR1 and CDR2 are MNHEY and SVGAGI. The CDR3 is CASSYYGGPNSPLHF.

CDR3 amino acids: CSASNRGEVYNEQFF. J is TRBJ2-1 and V is TRBV20-1; TCRdb returns TRBD1, unconfirmable since there is no DNA. This CDR3 comprises 15 residues. Germline V gene lookup returns CDR1 DFQATT and CDR2 SNEGSKA (reference sequence).

The CDR3 loop is CASSFSRSGTDTQYF. The chain links TRBV12-3 or TRBV12-4 to TRBJ2-3. This CDR3 spans 15 amino acids.